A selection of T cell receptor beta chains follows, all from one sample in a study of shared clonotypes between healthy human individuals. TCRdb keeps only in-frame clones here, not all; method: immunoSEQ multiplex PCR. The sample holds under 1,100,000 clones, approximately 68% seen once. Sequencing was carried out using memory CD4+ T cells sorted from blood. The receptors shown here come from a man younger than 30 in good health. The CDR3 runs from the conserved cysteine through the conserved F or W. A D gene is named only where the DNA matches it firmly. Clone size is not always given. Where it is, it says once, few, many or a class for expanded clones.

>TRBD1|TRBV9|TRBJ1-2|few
CASSPRVVTGHYGYTF
TGTGCCAGCAGCCCCCGAGTGGTGACAGGGCACTATGGCTACACCTTC
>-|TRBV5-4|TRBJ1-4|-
CASSLGGAGNEKLFF
TGTGCCAGCAGCTTGGGAGGGGCAGGGAATGAAAAACTGTTTTTT
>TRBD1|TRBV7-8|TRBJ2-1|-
CASSLGPQGAGEQFF
TGTGCCAGCAGCTTAGGCCCTCAGGGGGCAGGTGAGCAGTTCTTC
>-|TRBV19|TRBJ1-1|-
CASNHRRSNTEAFF
TGTGCCAGTAACCACCGGAGATCAAACACTGAAGCTTTCTTT
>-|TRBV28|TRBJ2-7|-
CASCPSARGASYEQYF
TGTGCCAGCTGCCCTAGCGCCAGGGGGGCCTCCTACGAGCAGTACTTC
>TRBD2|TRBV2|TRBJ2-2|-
CASAGLAGNTGELFF
TGTGCCAGCGCGGGACTAGCGGGAAACACCGGGGAGCTGTTTTTT
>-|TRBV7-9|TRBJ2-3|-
CASSLAPGALSTDTQYF
TGTGCCAGCAGCTTAGCGCCGGGGGCCCTGAGCACAGATACGCAGTATTTT
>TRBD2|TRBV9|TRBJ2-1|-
CASNIGLAGSNEQFF
TGTGCCAGCAATATCGGACTAGCGGGATCCAATGAGCAGTTCTTC
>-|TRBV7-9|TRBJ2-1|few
CASSPQGTHTYNEQFF
TGTGCCAGCAGCCCACAGGGGACTCATACCTACAATGAGCAGTTCTTC
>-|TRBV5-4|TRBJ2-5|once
CASSFWGSETQYF
TGTGCCAGCAGCTTCTGGGGATCGGAGACCCAGTACTTC